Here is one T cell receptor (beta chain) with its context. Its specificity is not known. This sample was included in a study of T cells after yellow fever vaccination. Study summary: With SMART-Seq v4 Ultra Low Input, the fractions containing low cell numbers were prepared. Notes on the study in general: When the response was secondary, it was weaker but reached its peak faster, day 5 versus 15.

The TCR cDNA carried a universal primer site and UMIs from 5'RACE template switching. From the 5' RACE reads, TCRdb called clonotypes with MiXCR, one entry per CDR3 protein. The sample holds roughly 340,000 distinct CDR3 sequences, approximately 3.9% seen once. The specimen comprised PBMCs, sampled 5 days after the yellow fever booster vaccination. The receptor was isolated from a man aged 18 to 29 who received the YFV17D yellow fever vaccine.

DNA for the CDR3: TGTGCCTGGAGTCATCAAGCGGGGGGGGAGCTGTTTTTT. This translates into CAWSHQAGGELFF. This chain connects TRBV30 to TRBJ2-2; TRBD2 agrees at 7 bases. This CDR3 comprises 13 residues. The germline V gene has CDR1 GTSNPN and CDR2 SVGIG (reference sequence). The ends lost 2 bases at V and 8 bases at J; junction bases unmatched: 5. Full variable domain (outside the CDR3, taken from reference TRBV30 and TRBJ2-2): SQTIHQWPATLVQPVGSPLSLECTVEGTSNPNLYWYRQAAGRGLQLLFYSVGIGQISSEVPQNLSASRPQDRQFILSSKKLLLSDSGFYLCAWSHQAGGELFFGEGSRLTVL.